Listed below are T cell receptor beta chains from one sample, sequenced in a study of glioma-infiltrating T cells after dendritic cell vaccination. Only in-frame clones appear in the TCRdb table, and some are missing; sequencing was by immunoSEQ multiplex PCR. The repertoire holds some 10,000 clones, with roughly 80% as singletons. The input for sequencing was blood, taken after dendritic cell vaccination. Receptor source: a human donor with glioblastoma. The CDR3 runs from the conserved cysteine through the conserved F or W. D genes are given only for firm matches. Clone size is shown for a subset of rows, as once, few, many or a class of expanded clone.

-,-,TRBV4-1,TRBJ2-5,CASSQDGRGNKETQYF,TGCGCCAGCAGCCAAGACGGTCGAGGGAATAAAGAGACCCAGTACTTC
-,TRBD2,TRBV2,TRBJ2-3,CASRMTSGKDTQYF,TGTGCCAGCAGAATGACTAGCGGGAAGGATACGCAGTATTTT
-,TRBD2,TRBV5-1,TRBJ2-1,CASTASGAYNEQFF,TGCGCCAGCACCGCTAGCGGGGCTTACAATGAGCAGTTCTTC
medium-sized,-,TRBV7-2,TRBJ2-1,CASSPEGSGPDENEQFF,TGTGCCAGCAGCCCGGAGGGGTCCGGGCCTGATGAGAATGAGCAGTTCTTC
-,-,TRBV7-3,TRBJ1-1,CASSAGQFMNTEAFF,TGTGCCAGCAGTGCTGGACAGTTCATGAACACTGAAGCTTTCTTT
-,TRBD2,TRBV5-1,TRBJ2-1,CASSLAVAGVREQFF,TGCGCCAGCAGCTTGGCCGTAGCGGGAGTTCGTGAGCAGTTCTTC
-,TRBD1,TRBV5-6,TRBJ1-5,CASSSNTGTGTNQPQHF,TGTGCCAGCAGCTCGAATACCGGGACAGGGACTAATCAGCCCCAGCATTTT
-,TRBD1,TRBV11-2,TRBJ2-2,CASSSWTGIFSGELFF,TGTGCCAGCAGCTCATGGACAGGGATATTTTCCGGGGAGCTGTTTTTT
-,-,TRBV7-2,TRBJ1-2,CASSLEGSGNYGYTF,TGTGCCAGCAGCTTAGAAGGCAGCGGAAACTATGGCTACACCTTC
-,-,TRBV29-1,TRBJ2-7,CSVEVPYRETYEQYF,TGCAGCGTTGAAGTCCCCTATCGGGAGACCTACGAGCAGTACTTC
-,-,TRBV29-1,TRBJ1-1,CSVGSGGLEAFF,TGCAGCGTTGGGTCCGGGGGGTTGGAAGCTTTCTTT
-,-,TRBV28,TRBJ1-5,CASRQWGDSNQPQHF,TGTGCCAGCAGACAGTGGGGGGATAGCAATCAGCCCCAGCATTTT
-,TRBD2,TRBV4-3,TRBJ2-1,CASSPLAGDFNEQFF,TGCGCCAGCAGCCCACTAGCGGGAGATTTCAATGAGCAGTTCTTC
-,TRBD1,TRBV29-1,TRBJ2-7,CSVEGLGQESSYEQYF,TGCAGCGTTGAAGGCCTGGGACAGGAAAGCTCCTACGAGCAGTACTTC
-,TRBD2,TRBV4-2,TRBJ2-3,CASSPGLAGGWPTDTQYF,TGTGCCAGCAGCCCGGGACTAGCGGGAGGGTGGCCCACAGATACGCAGTATTTT
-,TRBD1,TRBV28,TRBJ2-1,CASSFRDRALNEQFF,TGTGCCAGCAGTTTCCGGGACAGGGCCCTCAATGAGCAGTTCTTC
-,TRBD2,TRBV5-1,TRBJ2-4,CASSLGTIPKNIQYF,TGCGCCAGCTCACTAGGGACTATCCCCAAAAACATTCAGTACTTC
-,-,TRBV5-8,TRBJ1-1,CASSLGFGTEAFF,TGTGCCAGCAGCTTGGGATTCGGCACTGAAGCTTTCTTT
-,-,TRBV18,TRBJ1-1,CASSLTGGHGNTEAFF,TGTGCCAGCTCACTTACCGGGGGGCATGGGAACACTGAAGCTTTCTTT
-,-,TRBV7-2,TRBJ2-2,CASSPVDRNTGELFF,TGTGCCAGCAGCCCTGTGGACAGAAACACCGGGGAGCTGTTTTTT
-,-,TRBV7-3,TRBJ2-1,CASSLTRESNEQFF,TGTGCCAGCAGCTTAACTCGGGAGAGCAATGAGCAGTTCTTC
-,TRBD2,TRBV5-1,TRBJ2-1,CASSSYVLAEVYNEQFF,TGCGCCAGCAGCTCGTACGTGCTAGCGGAAGTATACAATGAGCAGTTCTTC
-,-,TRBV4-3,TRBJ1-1,CASSNDMNTEAFF,TGCGCCAGCAGTAACGACATGAACACTGAAGCTTTCTTT
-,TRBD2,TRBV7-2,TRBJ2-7,CASSYLPSGRAAYEQYF,TGTGCCAGCAGCTATCTACCCAGCGGGAGGGCTGCCTACGAGCAGTACTTC
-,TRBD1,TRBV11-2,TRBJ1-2,CASSPPGTGGAFGYTF,TGTGCCAGCAGCCCACCCGGGACAGGGGGCGCATTTGGCTACACCTTC
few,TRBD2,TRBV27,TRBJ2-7,CASSPPAGAKYEQYF,TGTGCCAGCAGTCCTCCAGCGGGGGCCAAATACGAGCAGTACTTC
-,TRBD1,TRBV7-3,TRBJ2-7,CASSLTGSHEQYF,TGTGCCAGCAGCTTGACAGGGTCCCACGAGCAGTACTTC
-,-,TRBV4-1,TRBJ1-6,CASSQGPRGLGSPLHF,TGCGCCAGCAGCCAAGGCCCCAGGGGCCTAGGCTCACCCCTCCACTTT
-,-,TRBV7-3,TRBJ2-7,CASSLTPNYEQYF,TGTGCCAGCAGCTTAACCCCTAACTACGAGCAGTACTTC
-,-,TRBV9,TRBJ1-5,CASSVDAGRGQPQHF,TGTGCCAGCAGCGTAGACGCTGGGCGGGGGCAGCCCCAGCATTTT
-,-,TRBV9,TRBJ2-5,CASSGTRGGETQYF,TGTGCCAGCAGCGGAACTAGAGGAGGTGAGACCCAGTACTTC
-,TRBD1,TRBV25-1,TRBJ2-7,CASSVWTGISYEQYF,TGTGCCAGCAGTGTTTGGACAGGGATTTCCTACGAGCAGTACTTC
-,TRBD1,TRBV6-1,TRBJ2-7,CASSPDRGYEQYF,TGTGCCAGCAGCCCGGACAGGGGCTACGAGCAGTACTTC
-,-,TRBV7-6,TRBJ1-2,CASSLGTANYGYTF,TGTGCCAGCAGCTTAGGGACAGCTAACTATGGCTACACCTTC
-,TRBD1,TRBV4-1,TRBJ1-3,CASSQDAQGAVGNTIYF,TGCGCCAGCAGCCAAGACGCGCAGGGGGCGGTCGGAAACACCATATATTTT
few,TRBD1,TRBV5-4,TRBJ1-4,CASSPRDRGEDHEKLFF,TGTGCCAGCAGCCCCCGGGACAGGGGCGAAGATCATGAAAAACTGTTTTTT
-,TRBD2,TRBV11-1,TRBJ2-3,CASSLVGGRATDTQYF,TGTGCCAGCAGCTTAGTTGGCGGGAGGGCTACGGATACGCAGTATTTT
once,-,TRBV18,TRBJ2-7,CASSQGQGYEQYF,TGTGCCAGCTCCCAGGGACAAGGTTACGAGCAGTACTTC
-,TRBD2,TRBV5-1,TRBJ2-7,CASSLILAGTYEQYF,TGCGCCAGCAGCTTGATTCTAGCGGGCACCTACGAGCAGTACTTC
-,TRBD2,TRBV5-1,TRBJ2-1,CASSSGTYNEQFF,TGCGCCAGCAGCAGCGGGACCTACAATGAGCAGTTCTTC
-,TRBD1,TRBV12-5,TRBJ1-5,CASGLDRGGNQPQHF,TGTGCTAGTGGTTTGGACAGGGGGGGGAATCAGCCCCAGCATTTT
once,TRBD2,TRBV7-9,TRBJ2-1,CASSFWSGGPGDEQFF,TGTGCCAGCAGCTTTTGGTCGGGAGGGCCGGGTGATGAGCAGTTCTTC
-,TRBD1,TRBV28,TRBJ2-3,CASSLEDRGGTDTQYF,TGTGCCAGCAGTTTGGAGGACAGGGGCGGCACAGATACGCAGTATTTT
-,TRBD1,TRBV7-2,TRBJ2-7,CASSSVGPGQGFEQYF,TGTGCCAGCAGCTCGGTCGGACCGGGACAGGGGTTCGAGCAGTACTTC
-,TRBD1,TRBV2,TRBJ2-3,CASGLTGGYTDTQYF,TGTGCCAGCGGGTTGACAGGGGGATACACAGATACGCAGTATTTT
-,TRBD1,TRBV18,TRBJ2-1,CASSRQGDSYNEQFF,TGTGCCAGCTCTCGCCAGGGGGATTCCTACAATGAGCAGTTCTTC
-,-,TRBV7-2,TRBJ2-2,CASSLDRRNTGELFF,TGTGCCAGCAGCTTAGACAGGCGGAACACCGGGGAGCTGTTTTTT
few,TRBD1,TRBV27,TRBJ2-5,CASTRRGQGFEETQYF,TGTGCCAGCACCCGGAGGGGACAGGGGTTCGAGGAGACCCAGTACTTC
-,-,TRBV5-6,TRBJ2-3,CASSLRGGDTQYF,TGTGCCAGCAGCTTGAGGGGGGGAGATACGCAGTATTTT
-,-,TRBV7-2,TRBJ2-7,CASSLDRDKIYEQYF,TGTGCCAGCAGCTTAGATAGGGACAAGATCTACGAGCAGTACTTC
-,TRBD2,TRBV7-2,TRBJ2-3,CASGRRGRVTDTQYF,TGTGCCAGCGGGCGTCGGGGGAGGGTCACAGATACGCAGTATTTT
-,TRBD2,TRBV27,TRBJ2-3,CASSVGLAGSTDTQYF,TGTGCCAGCAGTGTGGGACTAGCGGGGAGCACAGATACGCAGTATTTT
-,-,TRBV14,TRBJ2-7,CASSQMLAYEQYF,TGTGCCAGCAGCCAAATGCTAGCCTACGAGCAGTACTTC
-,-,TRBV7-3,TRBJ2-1,CASSLSSSYNEQFF,TGTGCCAGCAGCTTAAGCAGTTCCTACAATGAGCAGTTCTTC
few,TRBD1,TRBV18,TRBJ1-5,CASSRGQGLNQPQHF,TGTGCCAGCTCACGGGGACAGGGGTTGAATCAGCCCCAGCATTTT
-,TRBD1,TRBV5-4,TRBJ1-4,CASSSTGENEKLFF,TGTGCCAGCAGCTCTACAGGGGAAAATGAAAAACTGTTTTTT
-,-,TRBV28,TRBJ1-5,CASIRRSGLGNQPQHF,TGTGCCAGCATCCGCAGGTCAGGGTTGGGCAATCAGCCCCAGCATTTT